This passage covers 8 T cell receptor beta chains from one sample sequenced in a study of cytomegalovirus exposure and HLA in healthy donors (dated by TCRdb to 2016 to 2017). Libraries were prepared through the immunoSEQ multiplex PCR assay. For the multiplex PCR, a mixture combining 60 forward primers for TCR Vbeta segments and 13 reverse primers for TCR Jbeta segments was used. Held by TCRdb, this immuneACCESS table contains in-frame sequences only and omits some clones. Under half of the omission traces to an unresolved V gene where checked; the cause of the rest is unknown. This sample holds 150,000 to 200,000 clones; 70% to 90% were observed only once. Of the sample, roughly 2% is held by the ten largest clones. The specimen was PBMCs. Receptor source: a woman younger than 45 in good health and CMV-seronegative.

The chain links TRBV15 to TRBJ1-2; 9 bases fit TRBD1. The V gene's germline CDR1 is LNHNV and CDR2 YYDKDF (reference sequence). The ends lost 1 base at V and 4 bases at J; junction bases unmatched: 7. CDR3 length: 16 residues. CDR3 loop: CATSRVETGGSYGYTF. The CDR3 DNA is TGTGCCACCAGCAGAGTCGAAACAGGGGGCAGCTATGGCTACACCTTC. Full variable domain (outside the CDR3, taken from reference TRBV15 and TRBJ1-2): DAMVIQNPRYQVTQFGKPVTLSCSQTLNHNVMYWYQQKSSQAPKLLFHYYDKDFNNEADTPDNFQSRRPNTSFCFLDIRSPGLGDTAMYLCATSRVETGGSYGYTFGSGTRLTVV.

In nucleotides, the CDR3 is TGTGCCAGCAGCAAGAGGAGAGCGGGTCAGAATGAAAAACTGTTTTTT. It encodes CASSKRRAGQNEKLFF. V gene TRBV27 combines with J gene TRBJ1-4; D not certain. This CDR3 is built from 16 residues. Per the germline V gene, CDR1 is MNHEY and CDR2 is SMNVEV (reference sequence). The germline V and J ends were trimmed by 6 bases and 5 bases, with 19 bases remaining between them.

The chain is built from TRBV5-1 and TRBJ1-5; tentatively, D is TRBD1 (5 bases). This CDR3 has 14 residues. Germline assignment: CDR1 SGHRS and CDR2 YFSETQ. CDR3 bases: TGCGCGAGAAGGCAGGGTCCTTACCATCAGCCCCAGCATTTT. This translates into CARRQGPYHQPQHF.

The genes are TRBV9 and TRBJ2-7; D perhaps matches TRBD2 (6 bases). Trimming took 3 bases from V and 5 from J, leaving 18 bases between them. The CDR3 length is 15 residues. The germline gives CDR1 SGDLS, CDR2 YYNGEE. The CDR3 is CASSASLGTAHEQYF. The CDR3, as DNA: TGTGCCAGCAGCGCATCACTCGGGACTGCACACGAGCAGTACTTC.

V and J are TRBV7-2 and TRBJ2-7; 10 nucleotides agree with TRBD2. Germline values: CDR1 SGHTA, CDR2 FQGNSA. V shed 3 bases and J 4 bases; nucleotides not matched to a gene: 6. The CDR3 totals 15 residues. CDR3 DNA sequence: TGTGCCAGCAGCTTCAGAGCGGGGGGGCAGTACGAGCAGTACTTC. As protein: CASSFRAGGQYEQYF.

The rearrangement uses TRBV28 and TRBJ2-2; 10 nucleotides align to TRBD2. Trimming cost V 7 bases and J 4 bases; bases outside gene matches: 9. CDR3 length equals 16 residues. Germline CDR1 MDHEN, CDR2 SYDVKM. CDR3 amino acids: CASTPPLAGVTGELFF. CDR3 in DNA: TGTGCCAGCACCCCCCCCCTAGCGGGGGTCACCGGGGAGCTGTTTTTT.

The V gene is TRBV30, the J gene TRBJ1-4; a possible D gene is TRBD1 (6 bases). This CDR3 region has 12 residues. Looked up from germline, CDR1 is GTSNPN and CDR2 is SVGIG (reference sequence). The V gene lost 8 bases and the J gene lost 7 bases, with 14 bases spanning the gap. The CDR3 region is CAGGPYPEKLFF. The CDR3 region has the DNA TGTGCCGGGGGCCCATACCCTGAAAAACTGTTTTTT.

V and J are TRBV27 and TRBJ2-7; D is perhaps TRBD1 (5 bases). CDR1 and CDR2 from the germline V gene are MNHEY and SMNVEV (reference sequence). The length of the CDR3 is 14 residues. The ends were cut back, 2 bases at V and 5 bases at J, with 13 bases in the middle. CDR3 sequence: CASSLGRVINEQYF. In DNA, the CDR3 is TGTGCCAGCAGTTTAGGCAGGGTAATCAACGAGCAGTACTTC.